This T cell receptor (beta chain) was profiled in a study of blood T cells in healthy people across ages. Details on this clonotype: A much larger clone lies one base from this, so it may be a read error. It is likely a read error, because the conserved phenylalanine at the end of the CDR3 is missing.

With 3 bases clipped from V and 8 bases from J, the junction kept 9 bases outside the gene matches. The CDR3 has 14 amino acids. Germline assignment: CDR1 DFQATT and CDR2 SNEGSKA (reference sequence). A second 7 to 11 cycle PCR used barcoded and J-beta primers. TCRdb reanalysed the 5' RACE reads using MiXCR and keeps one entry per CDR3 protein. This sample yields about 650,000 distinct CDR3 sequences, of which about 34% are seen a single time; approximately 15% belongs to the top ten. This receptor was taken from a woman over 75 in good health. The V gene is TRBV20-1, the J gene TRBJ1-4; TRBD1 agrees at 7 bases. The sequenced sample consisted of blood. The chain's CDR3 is CSARKTGRGEKLFL. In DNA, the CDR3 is TGCAGTGCTAGGAAGACAGGGAGGGGCGAAAAACTGTTTTTG.